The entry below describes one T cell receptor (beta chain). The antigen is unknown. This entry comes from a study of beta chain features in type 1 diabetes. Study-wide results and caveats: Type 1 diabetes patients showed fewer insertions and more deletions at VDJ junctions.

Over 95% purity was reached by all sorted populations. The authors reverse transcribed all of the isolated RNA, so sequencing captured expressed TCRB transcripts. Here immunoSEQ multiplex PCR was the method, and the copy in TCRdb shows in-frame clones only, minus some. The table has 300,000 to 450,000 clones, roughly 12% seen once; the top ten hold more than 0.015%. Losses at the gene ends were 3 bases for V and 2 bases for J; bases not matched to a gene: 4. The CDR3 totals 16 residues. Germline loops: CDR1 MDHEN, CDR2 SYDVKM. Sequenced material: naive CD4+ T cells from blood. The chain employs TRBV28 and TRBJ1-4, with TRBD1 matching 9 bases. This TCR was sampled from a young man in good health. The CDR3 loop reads CASSFAGQGTNEKLFF. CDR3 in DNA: TGTGCCAGCAGTTTTGCTGGACAGGGGACTAATGAAAAACTGTTTTTT.